This T cell receptor beta chain was sequenced during a study of human T cells and chemical hapten exposure. Turning to the study itself: All patients underwent weekly scalp dosing with diphenylcyclopropenone for the full roughly 24-week study. Patients having alopecia areata, totalis or universalis were mostly female. General study results and limits: Versus controls, expanded TCRs had significantly more large CDR3 similarity clusters.

As regards this clonotype: Its antigen is still unknown.

Individual cDNA molecules in this library carried unique molecular identifiers. TCRdb recomputed calls from the RACE reads with MiXCR, one row per CDR3 protein. This sample has more than 50,000 distinct CDR3 sequences; about 7% occur once, and the top ten carry approximately 1.6%. The time point here: pre-sensitization, week 0. Stated treatment: therapeutic diphenylcyclopropenone sensitization with weekly scalp DPC. J gave up 4 bases and V 6 bases, and 11 bases lay outside the gene matches. The CDR3 length is 15 residues. CDR1 is LNHDA and CDR2 is SQIVND in the germline V gene (reference sequence). The V and J genes are TRBV19 and TRBJ1-1; 7 bases agree with TRBD1. The receptor comes from a woman in her thirties with alopecia areata. Some clones in this sample may be carry-over from other donors' samples. Sequencing was performed on whole blood, taken in connection with sensitization to the hapten diphenylcyclopropenone (DPC). In DNA, the CDR3 is TGTGCCAGTAGGGCCCTCGACAGGGAGAGCACTGAAGCTTTCTTT. It is translated as CASRALDRESTEAFF.